Included here is one T cell receptor (beta chain) sequence, with context. Its antigen is undetermined. Some clones are missing from TCRdb's copy, which holds only in-frame ones; the method was immunoSEQ multiplex PCR. The table has about 140,000 clones, around three quarters seen once. Trimming took off 0 bases at V and 4 bases at J, with 6 bases between the two ends. CDR1 and CDR2 from the germline V gene are SGHKS and YYEKEE (reference sequence). This CDR3 is 13 amino acids long. The sample originates from a study of cytotoxic CD8 clonotypes in ibrutinib-treated CLL. At the level of the study: When averaged across all of the samples, the counts came to 255,043 productive templates and 80,000 to 100,000 productive rearrangements. Study outcomes and limitations: Baseline values of clonality outstripped age-matched healthy donors and followed circulating CD8+ T-cell counts. Increased clonality at ibrutinib response gave way to a return toward baseline at progression.

The chain recombines TRBV5-5 with TRBJ2-3; perhaps TRBD1 as D (5 bases). The sequence came from a human donor with chronic lymphocytic leukemia. Sequencing used PBMCs, obtained after 12 months of ibrutinib treatment. The CDR3 spells CASSLGGPDTQYF. CDR3 nucleotide sequence: TGTGCCAGCAGCTTGGGGGGCCCAGATACGCAGTATTTT.